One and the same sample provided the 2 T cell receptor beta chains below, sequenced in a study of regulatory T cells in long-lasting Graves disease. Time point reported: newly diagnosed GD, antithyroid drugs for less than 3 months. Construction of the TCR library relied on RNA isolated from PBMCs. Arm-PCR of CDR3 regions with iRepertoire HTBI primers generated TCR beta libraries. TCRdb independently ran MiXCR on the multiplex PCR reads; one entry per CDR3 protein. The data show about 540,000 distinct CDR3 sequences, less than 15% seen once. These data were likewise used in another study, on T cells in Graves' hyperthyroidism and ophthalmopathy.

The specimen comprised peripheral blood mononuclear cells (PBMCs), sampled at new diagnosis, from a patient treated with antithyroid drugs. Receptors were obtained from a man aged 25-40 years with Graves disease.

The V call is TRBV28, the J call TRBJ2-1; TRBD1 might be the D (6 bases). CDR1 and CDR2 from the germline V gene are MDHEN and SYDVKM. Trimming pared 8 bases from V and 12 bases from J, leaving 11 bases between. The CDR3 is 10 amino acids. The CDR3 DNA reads TGTGCCAGCGGAATAGGGGGGCAGTTCTTC. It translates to CASGIGGQFF.

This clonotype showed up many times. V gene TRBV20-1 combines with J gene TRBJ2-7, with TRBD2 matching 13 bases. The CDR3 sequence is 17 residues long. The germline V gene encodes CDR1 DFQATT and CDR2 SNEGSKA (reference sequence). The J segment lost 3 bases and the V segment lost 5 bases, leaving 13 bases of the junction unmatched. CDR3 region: CSAGVLAGGVRNYEQYF. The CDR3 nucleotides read TGCAGTGCTGGCGTACTAGCGGGAGGGGTAAGGAACTACGAGCAGTACTTC.